This is a list of T cell receptor beta chains from one sample in a study of cytomegalovirus exposure and HLA in healthy donors. The repertoire was sequenced with immunoSEQ multiplex PCR; TCRdb's copy has only in-frame clones and lacks some. The top ten hold approximately 5.7% of the sample, which has approximately 150,000 clones, over 75% seen once. Sequencing was performed on PBMCs. These receptors came from a man aged 25-40 years in good health and CMV-seropositive. Each CDR3 is given without its conserved first and last residue. The D gene is left open where the match is weak.

d_gene	v_gene	j_gene	CDR3aa
.	TRBV5-4	TRBJ2-7	ASSPPMSYEQY
.	TRBV11-3	TRBJ2-7	ASSLGAMSSYEQY
.	TRBV28	TRBJ1-3	ASSVTGNSGNTIY
.	TRBV7-8	TRBJ1-1	ASSLDTLNVAF
.	TRBV19	TRBJ2-1	ASSWRTEYNEQF
.	TRBV5-4	TRBJ1-2	ASSQDSWDGYT
TRBD2	TRBV30	TRBJ2-7	AWSRGGSSYEQY
.	TRBV25-1	TRBJ1-1	ASSASTGDTEAF
TRBD1	TRBV5-4	TRBJ1-1	ASSRGQGDTEAF
.	TRBV18	TRBJ2-7	ASSPLSRGNREQY
.	TRBV11-2	TRBJ2-3	ASSLEIESPQY
TRBD1	TRBV28	TRBJ1-5	ASSLGQGNQPQH
.	TRBV7-9	TRBJ2-5	ASSSYQGQETQY
.	TRBV27	TRBJ2-3	ASRTPGTALTDTQY
.	TRBV19	TRBJ1-5	ASIGVEGRQPQH
TRBD1	TRBV7-9	TRBJ1-1	ASRKGAGAF
TRBD2	TRBV7-6	TRBJ2-5	ASSLVASGAQETQY
TRBD1	TRBV28	TRBJ1-2	ASSGQGGNYGYT
.	TRBV4-3	TRBJ1-6	ASSQDSKGSSLH
TRBD1	TRBV28	TRBJ1-5	ASSPGPGQGEKPQH
.	TRBV6-5	TRBJ1-2	ASSYAPLGQLYGYT
.	TRBV7-8	TRBJ2-7	ASSPGLPYEQY
.	TRBV11-2	TRBJ2-7	ASSSSFGGNTYEQY
.	TRBV28	TRBJ2-7	ASTKGDSYEQY
.	TRBV27	TRBJ1-5	ASRKEGRSNQPQH
TRBD1	TRBV19	TRBJ1-4	ASRGTGESEKLF
TRBD2	TRBV28	TRBJ2-3	ASSPLAGALGDTQY
.	TRBV7-9	TRBJ1-1	ASSLSPVRNTEAF
.	TRBV10-1	TRBJ1-4	ASSAGTSATNEKLF
.	TRBV12-5	TRBJ2-7	ASGLILGSPSYEQY
TRBD1	TRBV19	TRBJ1-5	ASSANRGGNQPQH
TRBD1	TRBV19	TRBJ2-1	ASSMTGGSYNEQF
TRBD2	TRBV6-4	TRBJ2-3	ASSGTSGAADTQY
TRBD1	TRBV9	TRBJ2-2	ASSVTGGATGELF
TRBD2	TRBV2	TRBJ2-1	ASRGLEDEQF
.	TRBV28	TRBJ1-6	ASRGGSYNSPLH
TRBD1	TRBV6-5	TRBJ1-6	ASRPGQGDGSPLH
TRBD2	TRBV11-3	TRBJ2-3	ASSLGLAGADTQY
.	TRBV7-2	TRBJ1-2	ASSRGAANYGYT
TRBD1	TRBV5-6	TRBJ1-5	ASSSGTGGWSNQPQH
TRBD2	TRBV4-1	TRBJ2-3	ASRWQGGTDTQY
.	TRBV5-5	TRBJ1-4	ASASGGPEKLF
.	TRBV5-5	TRBJ2-7	ASSLDGGTYEQY
.	TRBV7-2	TRBJ2-3	ASSFGSTDTQY
.	TRBV27	TRBJ2-7	ASSSNRVAYEQY
TRBD1	TRBV5-8	TRBJ1-6	ASMDRGNSPLH
TRBD2	TRBV6-5	TRBJ2-1	ASSLASGYNEQF
TRBD2	TRBV27	TRBJ2-7	ASSLSYGTSDYEQY
TRBD2	TRBV2	TRBJ2-1	ASSPRTSEGEQF
TRBD1	TRBV30	TRBJ2-7	AWDRDRAYGQY
.	TRBV2	TRBJ1-3	ASSLQGSGNTIY
.	TRBV27	TRBJ1-2	ASSSPGLNYGYT
TRBD1	TRBV6-5	TRBJ1-3	ASIAAGGSGNTIY
TRBD2	TRBV27	TRBJ2-2	ASRGLAGTNTGELF
.	TRBV6-1	TRBJ2-7	ASSEAAYEQY
.	TRBV6-1	TRBJ2-7	ASSEEGSRGTYEQY
TRBD2	TRBV5-1	TRBJ2-2	ASSSLAGGTGELF